The 23 T cell receptor beta chains given below trace back to one sample, sequenced in a study of regulatory dendritic cells for organ transplantation. Some clones are missing from TCRdb's copy, which holds only in-frame ones; the method was immunoSEQ multiplex PCR. The profile shows approximately 12,000 clones, nearly 90% of them singletons. Their antigens remain unidentified. Sorted subsets were CFSE-labeled and cultured approximately 5 days with allogeneic dendritic cells. The sample consisted of naive CD8+ T cells from blood cultured with regulatory dendritic cells. Subset in this sample: CD45RA+ naive T cells. The source of these receptors is a human donor in good health.

CDR3 protein: CASSYGGLEQYF. CDR3 in DNA: TGTGCCAGCAGTTACGGGGGTCTCGAGCAGTACTTC. The chain has TRBV6-6 and TRBJ2-7; D is possibly TRBD1 or TRBD2 (5 bases each). Germline V gives CDR1 MNHNY, CDR2 SVGAGI (reference sequence). The CDR3 is 12 residues long. Trimming stripped 2 bases from V and 6 bases from J, with 8 bases between.

V usage is TRBV19 and J usage is TRBJ2-3; 8 nucleotides agree with TRBD1. This CDR3 spans 16 amino acids. V was pared by 4 bases and J by 5 bases, with 11 bases of the junction left unmatched. The germline CDR1 and CDR2 sequences are LNHDA and SQIVND (reference sequence). The DNA of the CDR3 is TGTGCCAGTAGTACAAATACGGACAGGGTCGGAGATACGCAGTATTTT. The encoded protein is CASSTNTDRVGDTQYF. The entire variable domain, with the rest obtained from reference TRBV19 and TRBJ2-3, is as follows: DGGITQSPKYLFRKEGQNVTLSCEQNLNHDAMYWYRQDPGQGLRLIYYSQIVNDFQKGDIAEGYSVSREKKESFPLTVTSAQKNPTAFYLCASSTNTDRVGDTQYFGPGTRLTVL.

The J gene is TRBJ1-3, the V gene TRBV10-3, with TRBD1 matching over 7 bases. The CDR3 runs to 16 residues. Germline V CDR1 and CDR2: ENHRY, SYGVKD. The trim removed 3 bases at V and 3 bases at J, leaving 8 bases unmatched. The chain's CDR3 is CAISDPDRFGGNTIYF. The CDR3 nucleotides read TGTGCCATCAGTGACCCGGACAGGTTTGGTGGAAACACCATATATTTT.

The V and J genes are TRBV27 and TRBJ1-1, with unresolved D. The V gene's germline CDR1 is MNHEY and CDR2 SMNVEV (reference sequence). Trimming pared 1 base from V and 1 base from J, leaving 13 bases between. This CDR3 is 16 amino acids long. Here the CDR3 reads CASSLWLPPTNTEAFF. The CDR3 region has the DNA TGTGCCAGCAGTTTATGGCTCCCGCCAACGAACACTGAAGCTTTCTTT.

The V gene is TRBV5-4, the J gene TRBJ2-7, with D maybe TRBD2 (6 bases). The CDR3 contains 14 residues. The V end lost 4 bases, the J end lost 0 bases, and 11 bases lay between the germline ends. CDR1 is SGHNT, CDR2 YYREEE, per germline (reference sequence). Written as DNA, the CDR3 is TGTGCCAGCAGCCCCAGCGGGCTCTCCTACGAGCAGTACTTC. This codes for CASSPSGLSYEQYF.

The rearrangement links TRBV18 to TRBJ1-1; D unresolved. The CDR3 covers 14 residues. Germline V gene sequence: CDR1 KGHSH, CDR2 LQKENI. Trimming cost V 2 bases and J 4 bases, with 11 bases left between them. The CDR3 region is CASSPGSWGTEAFF. DNA of the CDR3: TGTGCCAGCTCACCAGGGAGTTGGGGCACTGAAGCTTTCTTT.

The J gene is TRBJ2-7, the V gene TRBV7-2; D gene uncertain. Trimming shortened V by 6 bases and J by 2 bases, and 5 bases separated the two germline ends. This CDR3 comprises 11 residues. Germline loops: CDR1 SGHTA, CDR2 FQGNSA. The CDR3 loop reads CASSRAYEQYF. CDR3 bases: TGTGCCAGCAGTAGGGCCTACGAGCAGTACTTC.

The V call is TRBV2, the J call TRBJ1-6; D not resolved. The germline V gene encodes CDR1 SNHLY and CDR2 FYNNEI. CDR3 length: 13 residues. V was cut by 9 bases and J by 8 bases, with 14 bases left in between. The CDR3 here is CASWTRTYSPLHF. The CDR3, as DNA: TGTGCCAGTTGGACGAGGACCTATTCACCCCTCCACTTT.

The chain combines TRBV6-5 with TRBJ2-3; possible D gene TRBD2, 6 bases. This CDR3 spans 14 amino acids. V was shortened by 8 bases and J by 3 bases, with 15 bases between the two germline ends. Germline V gives CDR1 MNHEY, CDR2 SVGAGI. This chain's CDR3 is CASSWDSGTDTQYF. The CDR3 nucleotides read TGTGCCAGCTCTTGGGACTCGGGAACAGATACGCAGTATTTT.

In this sample, this clone turned up a few times. The V and J genes are TRBV7-9 and TRBJ1-2; tentatively, D is TRBD1 (5 bases). CDR1 is SEHNR and CDR2 is FQNEAQ in the germline V gene (reference sequence). CDR3 length: 13 residues. Trimming shortened V by 5 bases and J by 8 bases, and 15 bases separated the two germline ends. CDR3 residues: CASSLGGGEGYTF. The CDR3, as DNA: TGTGCCAGCAGCCTCGGCGGGGGAGAAGGCTACACCTTC.

The chain has TRBV6-5 and TRBJ2-5, with D possibly being TRBD1 (5 bases). Trimming left V 4 bases short and J 0 bases short, with 12 bases between. The CDR3 has 15 residues. CDR1 is MNHEY and CDR2 is SVGAGI in the germline V gene. In DNA form, the CDR3 reads TGTGCCAGCAGTTTGGATGTAGGGGACCAAGAGACCCAGTACTTC. As protein: CASSLDVGDQETQYF.

This chain uses TRBV9 with TRBJ1-3, with D uncertain. Germline V gene sequence: CDR1 SGDLS, CDR2 YYNGEE. The CDR3 length is 15 residues. V was pared by 4 bases and J by 0 bases, with 11 bases between. Here the CDR3 reads CASSPSIHSGNTIYF. DNA of the CDR3: TGTGCCAGCAGCCCCTCTATACACTCTGGAAACACCATATATTTT.

This clone was counted a few times. The V call is TRBV9, the J call TRBJ2-7; TRBD2 matches 7 bases. Germline V gene data show CDR1 as SGDLS and CDR2 as YYNGEE. Trimming at V came to 2 bases and at J to 2 bases, leaving 4 bases not matched to a gene. There are 14 residues in the CDR3. The CDR3 sequence: CASSVGGTPYEQYF. In DNA, the CDR3 is TGTGCCAGCAGCGTGGGAGGGACCCCCTACGAGCAGTACTTC.

The gene calls are TRBV4-2 and TRBJ1-2; maybe TRBD1 (5 bases). There are 16 residues in the CDR3. Germline V gene lookup returns CDR1 LGHNA and CDR2 YNFKEQ. Trimming removed 1 base at V and 0 bases at J, with 12 bases between. CDR3 nucleotides: TGTGCCAGCAGCCAAGCGGGGGGGGGACCTAACTATGGCTACACCTTC. The encoded protein is CASSQAGGGPNYGYTF.

CDR3 sequence reads: CASSSGGGGGYEQYF. CDR3 bases: TGTGCCAGCAGCTCAGGCGGGGGAGGGGGCTACGAGCAGTACTTC. The V and J genes are TRBV9 and TRBJ2-7; D may be TRBD2 (7 bases). The CDR3 is 15 amino acids. Germline-derived CDR1 and CDR2 are SGDLS and YYNGEE. Trimming left V 4 bases short and J 3 bases short, with 17 bases between. Filled out from reference TRBV9 and TRBJ2-7, the complete variable domain reads DSGVTQTPKHLITATGQRVTLRCSPRSGDLSVYWYQQSLDQGLQFLIQYYNGEERAKGNILERFSAQQFPDLHSELNLSSLELGDSALYFCASSSGGGGGYEQYFGPGTRLTVT.

The chain has TRBV4-3 and TRBJ2-2; 8 bases agree with TRBD1. Germline V gene sequence: CDR1 LGHNA, CDR2 YSLEER. The CDR3 sequence is 15 residues long. V trimming: 4 bases; J trimming: 1 base; junction bases outside the gene matches: 2. CDR3 bases: TGCGCCAGCAGCCCCGGGACAGGGAACACCGGGGAGCTGTTTTTT. Its translation is CASSPGTGNTGELFF.

The chain employs TRBV13 and TRBJ1-5; tentatively, D is TRBD1 (5 bases). This CDR3 region has 14 residues. The V end was cut by 0 bases, the J end by 4 bases, with 7 bases between. The germline V gene encodes CDR1 PRHDT and CDR2 FYEKMQ (reference sequence). The CDR3 DNA reads TGTGCCAGCAGCTTAGGACAGGTTAATCAGCCCCAGCATTTT. Translated: CASSLGQVNQPQHF.

The V gene is TRBV10-3, the J gene TRBJ1-4; 7 bases line up with TRBD1. V shed 2 bases and J 8 bases; nucleotides not matched to a gene: 11. Germline assignment: CDR1 ENHRY and CDR2 SYGVKD. The CDR3 extends over 16 amino acids. The CDR3 region has the DNA TGTGCCATCAGTGAGAGACAGGGAAGGAGTAAGGAAAAACTGTTTTTT. This sequence encodes CAISERQGRSKEKLFF.

This clone was detected only once. The gene calls are TRBV5-6 and TRBJ2-5; a weak D match, TRBD2 (7 bases). V shed 0 bases and J shed 4 bases, with 16 bases lying between them. CDR1 SGHDT and CDR2 YYEEEE come from the germline V gene. This CDR3 spans 16 amino acids. In DNA, the CDR3 is TGTGCCAGCAGCTTGGGGGGCGGGGGCCCAGGAGAGACCCAGTACTTC. This gives the protein CASSLGGGGPGETQYF.

The rearrangement links TRBV28 to TRBJ2-7; 7 bases fit TRBD1. Germline CDR1 and CDR2: MDHEN and SYDVKM. The ends lost 2 bases at V and 2 bases at J; junction bases unmatched: 3. The CDR3 consists of 14 residues. The CDR3 spells CASSLGQGAYEQYF. The CDR3 nucleotides read TGTGCCAGCAGTTTAGGGCAGGGGGCCTACGAGCAGTACTTC.

This chain uses TRBV19 with TRBJ2-5, with D unresolved. With 8 bases removed from V and 1 base from J, the gap between germline ends came to 11 bases. The CDR3 is made up of 13 amino acids. Germline V lookup: CDR1 LNHDA, CDR2 SQIVND (reference sequence). The DNA for the CDR3 is TGTGCCAGTCAATCTAGATCCCAAGAGACCCAGTACTTC. This sequence encodes CASQSRSQETQYF.

The chain combines TRBV5-1 with TRBJ2-7; D call uncertain. The germline CDR1 and CDR2 sequences are SGHRS and YFSETQ. V lost 5 bases to trimming and J lost 5 bases, with 11 bases between them. This CDR3 comprises 12 residues. The CDR3 coding sequence is TGCGCCAGCAGTCAAACCCCCCACGAGCAGTACTTC. Translating gives CASSQTPHEQYF. The whole variable domain, remainder taken from reference TRBV5-1 and TRBJ2-7, is KAGVTQTPRYLIKTRGQQVTLSCSPISGHRSVSWYQQTPGQGLQFLFEYFSETQRNKGNFPGRFSGRQFSNSRSEMNVSTLELGDSALYLCASSQTPHEQYFGPGTRLTVT.

V gene TRBV2 combines with J gene TRBJ1-2, with 8 bases lining up with TRBD1. Germline assignment: CDR1 SNHLY and CDR2 FYNNEI. This CDR3 contains 12 residues. The ends lost 7 bases at V and 6 bases at J; junction bases unmatched: 4. The CDR3, as DNA: TGTGCCAGCATGGGGGACAGGAATGGCTACACCTTC. Its protein is CASMGDRNGYTF.